This T cell receptor beta chain was captured in a study of read filtering for tumor transcriptome and immune sequencing. About the study: By R-ISS, stages I, II and III held about 8, 15 and 7 patients.

Molecular barcoded adaptors covering alpha/delta and beta/gamma chains were used on approximately 400 ng RNA. TCRdb recomputed calls from the reads with MiXCR, one row per CDR3 protein. The sample holds approximately 140,000 distinct CDR3 sequences, 13% seen once. The germline V gene encodes CDR1 SGHRS and CDR2 YFSETQ. V gave up 0 bases and J gave up 6 bases, with 11 bases separating them. This CDR3 is built from 14 residues. This receptor was identified in a donor at least 40 years old with multiple myeloma. The chain uses TRBV5-1 and TRBJ2-3; D unclear. The sequenced sample was a population of CD138-negative cells sorted from bone marrow. The CDR3 coding sequence is TGCGCCAGCAGCTTGGAAGGTAACCGGGATACGCAGTATTTT. It yields the protein CASSLEGNRDTQYF.